One and the same sample provided the 18 T cell receptor beta chains below, sequenced in a study of neoadjuvant anti-PD-1 for oral cavity cancer. Clones were read by immunoSEQ multiplex PCR, and TCRdb kept only the in-frame ones, dropping some. The sample shows 12,000 to 15,000 clones, less than 80% of them seen only once. Sequenced material: PBMCs, taken before nivolumab (anti-PD-1) treatment. The origin of the receptors is a person aged 35-79 years with oral cavity squamous cell carcinoma.

This chain joins TRBV5-1 and TRBJ1-1; possibly TRBD1 for D (5 bases). The V gene lost 4 bases and the J gene lost 1 base, with 8 bases spanning the gap. The CDR3 covers 13 residues. Germline V lookup: CDR1 SGHRS, CDR2 YFSETQ. CDR3 region: CASSPGSNTEAFF. CDR3 DNA: TGCGCCAGCAGCCCAGGGTCGAACACTGAAGCTTTCTTT.

The chain combines TRBV5-1 with TRBJ2-7; possibly TRBD1 for D (6 bases). This CDR3 spans 15 amino acids. The V and J ends lost 0 bases and 2 bases respectively, with 12 bases between them. Germline CDR1 reads SGHRS; CDR2 reads YFSETQ. CDR3 residues: CASSLAGYRAYEQYF. The CDR3 DNA follows: TGCGCCAGCAGCTTGGCCGGGTACAGGGCCTACGAGCAGTACTTC.

The rearrangement uses TRBV5-6 and TRBJ2-1; 7 nucleotides match TRBD1. The junction had 6 bases not matched to a gene; V was cut back by 3 bases and J by 3 bases. This CDR3 is 15 amino acids long. Germline-derived CDR1 and CDR2 are SGHDT and YYEEEE. DNA of the CDR3: TGTGCCAGCAGCTCTAGGACAGGCTTCTACAATGAGCAGTTCTTC. This encodes CASSSRTGFYNEQFF.

V gene TRBV5-1 combines with J gene TRBJ1-3; 9 nucleotides agree with TRBD1. The CDR3 runs to 16 residues. Germline V lookup: CDR1 SGHRS, CDR2 YFSETQ. Trimming cost V 5 bases and J 4 bases; bases outside gene matches: 10. The CDR3 loop is CASSRAGTGSGNTIYF. The CDR3 DNA reads TGCGCCAGCAGTCGCGCCGGGACAGGGTCCGGAAACACCATATATTTT.

The V call is TRBV19, the J call TRBJ2-3; 9 nucleotides line up with TRBD1. The germline gives CDR1 LNHDA, CDR2 SQIVND (reference sequence). The CDR3 consists of 14 residues. V gave up 5 bases and J gave up 4 bases; unmatched junction bases: 4. The CDR3 region is CASSPGQGADTQYF. CDR3 nucleotides: TGTGCCAGTAGTCCGGGACAGGGCGCAGATACGCAGTATTTT. Combining the CDR3 with reference TRBV19 and TRBJ2-3 gives the whole variable domain DGGITQSPKYLFRKEGQNVTLSCEQNLNHDAMYWYRQDPGQGLRLIYYSQIVNDFQKGDIAEGYSVSREKKESFPLTVTSAQKNPTAFYLCASSPGQGADTQYFGPGTRLTVL.

V and J are TRBV9 and TRBJ2-3; TRBD2 agrees at 9 bases. Germline assignment: CDR1 SGDLS and CDR2 YYNGEE. V was clipped by 3 bases and J by 6 bases; unmatched bases: 11. This CDR3 contains 16 residues. The CDR3: CASSESIAGVGDTQYF. CDR3 nucleotide sequence: TGTGCCAGCAGCGAATCGATAGCGGGAGTAGGTGATACGCAGTATTTT. The complete variable domain, with remaining parts taken from reference TRBV9 and TRBJ2-3, reads DSGVTQTPKHLITATGQRVTLRCSPRSGDLSVYWYQQSLDQGLQFLIQYYNGEERAKGNILERFSAQQFPDLHSELNLSSLELGDSALYFCASSESIAGVGDTQYFGPGTRLTVL.

The chain combines TRBV6-6 with TRBJ2-3, with TRBD2 as a possible D gene (6 bases). The V end was cut by 5 bases, the J end by 3 bases, with 12 bases between. CDR1 is MNHNY, CDR2 SVGAGI, per germline (reference sequence). The CDR3 length is 14 residues. The CDR3 is CASSQDGGTDTQYF. CDR3 nucleotide sequence: TGTGCCAGCAGTCAGGACGGGGGAACAGATACGCAGTATTTT.

The CDR3 protein is CATSRGGGASEQYF. CDR3 DNA sequence: TGTGCCACCAGCAGAGGAGGGGGCGCGTCCGAGCAGTACTTC. V gene TRBV15 combines with J gene TRBJ2-7, with TRBD1 matching over 7 bases. Germline trimming cut 1 base from V and 6 bases from J; bases unmatched to any gene: 6. The CDR3 runs to 14 residues. From germline, CDR1 is LNHNV and CDR2 YYDKDF (reference sequence).

This chain uses TRBV10-1 with TRBJ2-1; TRBD2 matches 8 bases. CDR1 WNHNN and CDR2 SYGVQD come from the germline V gene (reference sequence). The J segment lost 0 bases and the V segment lost 5 bases, leaving 6 bases of the junction unmatched. This CDR3 region has 16 residues. CDR3 in amino acids: CASSSKRGSSYNEQFF. CDR3 bases: TGCGCCAGCAGTAGTAAGCGGGGGAGCTCCTACAATGAGCAGTTCTTC.

V and J are TRBV6-1 and TRBJ2-1, with 10 bases aligning to TRBD2. This CDR3 contains 15 residues. V lost 5 bases to trimming and J lost 2 bases; unmatched junction nucleotides: 3. Germline CDR1 and CDR2: MNHNS and SASEGT. In DNA, the CDR3 is TGTGCCAGCAGTTTAGCGGGAGGAACCTACAATGAGCAGTTCTTC. Its translation is CASSLAGGTYNEQFF.

This clone was seen only a few times. Other DNA sequences of this sample code for an identical CDR3. The rearrangement uses TRBV5-1 and TRBJ2-7; D possibly corresponds to TRBD2 (5 bases). Germline CDR1 and CDR2: SGHRS and YFSETQ. CDR3 length: 12 amino acids. The ends were cut back, 0 bases at V and 6 bases at J, with 7 bases in the middle. The CDR3 DNA reads TGCGCCAGCAGCTTGGCTGGAGGCGAGCAGTACTTC. Translated: CASSLAGGEQYF. Full variable domain (missing parts from reference TRBV5-1 and TRBJ2-7): KAGVTQTPRYLIKTRGQQVTLSCSPISGHRSVSWYQQTPGQGLQFLFEYFSETQRNKGNFPGRFSGRQFSNSRSEMNVSTLELGDSALYLCASSLAGGEQYFGPGTRLTVT.

This clone has more than one count but fewer than ten. The chain employs TRBV10-2 and TRBJ2-5; D not resolved. The germline gives CDR1 WSHSY, CDR2 SAAADI. The CDR3 loop spans 10 amino acids. The ends were cut back, 8 bases at V and 5 bases at J, with 6 bases in the middle. The CDR3 region has the DNA TGCGCCAGCGGATCGGAGACCCAGTACTTC. Translated, it gives CASGSETQYF.

The V and J genes are TRBV4-2 and TRBJ2-7; a possible D gene is TRBD2 (6 bases). CDR3 size: 15 residues. V lost 3 bases to trimming and J lost 0 bases, with 12 bases between them. Germline V gives CDR1 LGHNA, CDR2 YNFKEQ. The CDR3 sequence is CASSQASANSYEQYF. In DNA, the CDR3 is TGTGCCAGCAGCCAGGCTAGCGCAAACTCCTACGAGCAGTACTTC.

The J gene is TRBJ2-3, the V gene TRBV9; D is possibly TRBD2 (6 bases). CDR1 and CDR2 from the germline V gene are SGDLS and YYNGEE. The V end lost 0 bases, the J end lost 1 base, and 15 bases lay between the germline ends. The length of the CDR3 is 17 residues. CDR3 loop: CASSVAAGLGGTDTQYF. CDR3 coding DNA: TGTGCCAGCAGCGTAGCTGCGGGGCTAGGCGGCACAGATACGCAGTATTTT.

This clone appeared a single time. The rearrangement links TRBV6-1 to TRBJ1-1; unclear D gene. The V gene lost 0 bases and the J gene lost 3 bases, with 5 bases spanning the gap. Looked up from germline, CDR1 is MNHNS and CDR2 is SASEGT. CDR3 size: 13 residues. CDR3 loop: CASSEAWDTEAFF. The CDR3 nucleotides read TGTGCCAGCAGTGAAGCTTGGGACACTGAAGCTTTCTTT.

The rearrangement joins TRBV2 to TRBJ1-5, with D possibly being TRBD1 (6 bases). Per the germline V gene, CDR1 is SNHLY and CDR2 is FYNNEI. The CDR3 consists of 14 residues. Trimming took off 4 bases at V and 4 bases at J, with 11 bases between the two ends. Here the CDR3 DNA reads TGTGCCAGCAGTGGGACAGAGCCGAATCAGCCCCAGCATTTT. Translated, it gives CASSGTEPNQPQHF. The full variable domain, in which reference TRBV2 and TRBJ1-5 provide the parts outside the CDR3, is EPEVTQTPSHQVTQMGQEVILRCVPISNHLYFYWYRQILGQKVEFLVSFYNNEISEKSEIFDDQFSVERPDGSNFTLKIRSTKLEDSAMYFCASSGTEPNQPQHFGDGTRLSIL.

This chain uses TRBV19 with TRBJ2-5; TRBD2 matches at 7 bases. The CDR3 covers 13 residues. Germline-derived CDR1 and CDR2 are LNHDA and SQIVND (reference sequence). V gave up 9 bases and J gave up 5 bases; unmatched junction bases: 9. In DNA form, the CDR3 reads TGTGCCAGCCATGGGTCCGGGAGGGAGACCCAGTACTTC. It specifies CASHGSGRETQYF. Using reference TRBV19 and TRBJ2-5 for the parts outside the CDR3, the full variable domain is DGGITQSPKYLFRKEGQNVTLSCEQNLNHDAMYWYRQDPGQGLRLIYYSQIVNDFQKGDIAEGYSVSREKKESFPLTVTSAQKNPTAFYLCASHGSGRETQYFGPGTRLLVL.

The genes are TRBV10-3 and TRBJ1-1, with D uncertain. The CDR3 consists of 11 residues. The germline V gene encodes CDR1 ENHRY and CDR2 SYGVKD. V was trimmed by 8 bases and J by 5 bases, leaving 9 bases between them. In nucleotides, the CDR3 is TGTGCCATCCGGAGTTGGACTGAAGCTTTCTTT. It translates to CAIRSWTEAFF.